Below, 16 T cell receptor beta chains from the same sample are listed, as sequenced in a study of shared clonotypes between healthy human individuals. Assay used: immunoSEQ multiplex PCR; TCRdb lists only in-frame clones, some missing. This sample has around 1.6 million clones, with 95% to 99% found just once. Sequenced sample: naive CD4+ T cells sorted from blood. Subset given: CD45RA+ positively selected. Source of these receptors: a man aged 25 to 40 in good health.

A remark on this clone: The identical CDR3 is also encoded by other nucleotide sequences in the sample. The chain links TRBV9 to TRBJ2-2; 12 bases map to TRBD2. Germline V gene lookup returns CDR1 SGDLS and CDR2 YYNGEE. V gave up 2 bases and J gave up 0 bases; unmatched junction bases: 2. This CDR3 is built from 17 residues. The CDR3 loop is CASSVASGRANTGELFF. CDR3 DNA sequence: TGTGCCAGCAGCGTGGCTAGCGGGAGGGCGAACACCGGGGAGCTGTTTTTT.

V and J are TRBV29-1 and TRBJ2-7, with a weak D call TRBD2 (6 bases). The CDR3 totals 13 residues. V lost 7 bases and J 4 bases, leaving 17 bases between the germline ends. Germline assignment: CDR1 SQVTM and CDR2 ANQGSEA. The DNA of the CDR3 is TGCAGCGCCAACGACGTTCGGGGGTACGAGCAGTACTTC. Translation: CSANDVRGYEQYF.

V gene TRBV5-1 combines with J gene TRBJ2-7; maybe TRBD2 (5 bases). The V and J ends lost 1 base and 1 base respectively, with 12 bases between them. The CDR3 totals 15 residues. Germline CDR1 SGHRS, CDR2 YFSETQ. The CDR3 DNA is TGCGCCAGCAGCTTGTCGGCGGAGGCATCCTACGAGCAGTACTTC. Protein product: CASSLSAEASYEQYF.

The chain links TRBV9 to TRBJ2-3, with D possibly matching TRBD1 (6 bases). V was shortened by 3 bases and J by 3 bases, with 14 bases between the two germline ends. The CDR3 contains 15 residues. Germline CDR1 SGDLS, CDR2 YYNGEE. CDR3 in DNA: TGTGCCAGCAGCGGCCTAGGGGGAGTGACAGATACGCAGTATTTT. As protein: CASSGLGGVTDTQYF. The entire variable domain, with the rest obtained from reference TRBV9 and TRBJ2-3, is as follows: DSGVTQTPKHLITATGQRVTLRCSPRSGDLSVYWYQQSLDQGLQFLIQYYNGEERAKGNILERFSAQQFPDLHSELNLSSLELGDSALYFCASSGLGGVTDTQYFGPGTRLTVL.

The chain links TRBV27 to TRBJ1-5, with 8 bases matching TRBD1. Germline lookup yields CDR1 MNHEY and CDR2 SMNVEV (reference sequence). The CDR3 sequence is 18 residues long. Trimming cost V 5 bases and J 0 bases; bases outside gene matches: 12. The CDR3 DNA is TGTGCCAGCAGTCCTCGGACAGGGCCGGGGAATAGCAATCAGCCCCAGCATTTT. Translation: CASSPRTGPGNSNQPQHF.

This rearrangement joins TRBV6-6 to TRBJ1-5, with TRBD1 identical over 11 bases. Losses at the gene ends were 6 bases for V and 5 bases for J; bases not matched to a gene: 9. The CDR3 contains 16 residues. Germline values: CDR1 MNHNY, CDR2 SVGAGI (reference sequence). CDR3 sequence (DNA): TGTGCCAGCAGGGACGCGGGACAGGGGGATCATCAGCCCCAGCATTTT. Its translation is CASRDAGQGDHQPQHF.

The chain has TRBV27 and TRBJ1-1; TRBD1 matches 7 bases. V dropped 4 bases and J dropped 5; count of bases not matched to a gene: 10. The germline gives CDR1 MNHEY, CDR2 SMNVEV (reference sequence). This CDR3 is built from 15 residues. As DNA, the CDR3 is TGTGCCAGCAGTTCCCCCCGAGGGGGCTCGACTGAAGCTTTCTTT. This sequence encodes CASSSPRGGSTEAFF.

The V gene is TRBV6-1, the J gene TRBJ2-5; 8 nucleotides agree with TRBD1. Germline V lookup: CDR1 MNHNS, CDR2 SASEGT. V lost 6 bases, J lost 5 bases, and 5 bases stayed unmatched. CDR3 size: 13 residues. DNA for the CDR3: TGTGCCAGCAGGATAACAGGGGGGGAGACCCAGTACTTC. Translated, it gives CASRITGGETQYF.

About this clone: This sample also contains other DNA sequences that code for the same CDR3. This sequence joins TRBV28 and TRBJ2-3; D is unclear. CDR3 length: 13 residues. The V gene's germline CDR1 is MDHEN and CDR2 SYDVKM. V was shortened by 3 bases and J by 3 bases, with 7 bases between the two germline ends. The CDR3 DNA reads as TGTGCCAGCAGTTTCCCAGGTACAGATACGCAGTATTTT. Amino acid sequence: CASSFPGTDTQYF.

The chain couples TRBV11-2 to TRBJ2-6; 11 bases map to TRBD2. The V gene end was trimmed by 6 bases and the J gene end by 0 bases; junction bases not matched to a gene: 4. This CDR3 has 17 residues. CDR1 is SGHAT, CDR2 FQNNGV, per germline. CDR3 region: CASSETSGTSGANVLTF. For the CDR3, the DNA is TGTGCCAGCAGTGAGACTAGCGGGACCTCTGGGGCCAACGTCCTGACTTTC.

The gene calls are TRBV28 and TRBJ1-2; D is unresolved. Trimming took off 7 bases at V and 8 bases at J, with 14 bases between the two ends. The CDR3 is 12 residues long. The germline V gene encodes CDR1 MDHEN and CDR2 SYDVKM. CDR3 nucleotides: TGTGCCAGCATGGTAGCAGGAGCCGGCTACACCTTC. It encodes CASMVAGAGYTF.

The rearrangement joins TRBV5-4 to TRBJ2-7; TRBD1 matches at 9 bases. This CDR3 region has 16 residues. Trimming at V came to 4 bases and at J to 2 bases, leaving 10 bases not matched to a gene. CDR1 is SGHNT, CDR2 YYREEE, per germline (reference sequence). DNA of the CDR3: TGTGCCAGCAGCCCCACCCGACAGGGGGGGACCTACGAGCAGTACTTC. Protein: CASSPTRQGGTYEQYF.

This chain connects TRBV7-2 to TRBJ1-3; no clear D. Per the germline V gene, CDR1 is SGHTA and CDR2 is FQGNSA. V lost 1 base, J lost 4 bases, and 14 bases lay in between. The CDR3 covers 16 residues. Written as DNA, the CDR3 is TGTGCCAGCAGCTTAGAAGTCCCTGAGTCGGGAAACACCATATATTTT. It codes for CASSLEVPESGNTIYF.

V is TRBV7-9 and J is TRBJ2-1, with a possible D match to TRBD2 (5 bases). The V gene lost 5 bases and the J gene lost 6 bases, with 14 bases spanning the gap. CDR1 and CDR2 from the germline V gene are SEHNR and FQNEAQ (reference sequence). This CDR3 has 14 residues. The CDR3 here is CASSTSSSPNEQFF. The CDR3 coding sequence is TGTGCCAGCAGCACCTCCTCTAGCCCCAATGAGCAGTTCTTC. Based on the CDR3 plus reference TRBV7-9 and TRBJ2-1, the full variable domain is DTGVSQNPRHKITKRGQNVTFRCDPISEHNRLYWYRQTLGQGPEFLTYFQNEAQLEKSRLLSDRFSAERPKGSFSTLEIQRTEQGDSAMYLCASSTSSSPNEQFFGPGTRLTVL.

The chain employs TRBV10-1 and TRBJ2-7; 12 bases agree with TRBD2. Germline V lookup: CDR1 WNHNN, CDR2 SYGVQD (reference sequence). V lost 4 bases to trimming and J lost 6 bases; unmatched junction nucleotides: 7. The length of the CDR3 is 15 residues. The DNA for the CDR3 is TGCGCCAGCAGTGCTAGCGGGAGGGTTACCAGCGAGCAGTACTTC. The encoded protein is CASSASGRVTSEQYF.

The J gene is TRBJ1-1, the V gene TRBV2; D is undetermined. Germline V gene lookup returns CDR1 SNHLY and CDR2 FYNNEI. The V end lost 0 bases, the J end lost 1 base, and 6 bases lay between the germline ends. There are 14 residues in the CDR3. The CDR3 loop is CASSEALPNTEAFF. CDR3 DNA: TGTGCCAGCAGTGAAGCCCTTCCGAACACTGAAGCTTTCTTT.